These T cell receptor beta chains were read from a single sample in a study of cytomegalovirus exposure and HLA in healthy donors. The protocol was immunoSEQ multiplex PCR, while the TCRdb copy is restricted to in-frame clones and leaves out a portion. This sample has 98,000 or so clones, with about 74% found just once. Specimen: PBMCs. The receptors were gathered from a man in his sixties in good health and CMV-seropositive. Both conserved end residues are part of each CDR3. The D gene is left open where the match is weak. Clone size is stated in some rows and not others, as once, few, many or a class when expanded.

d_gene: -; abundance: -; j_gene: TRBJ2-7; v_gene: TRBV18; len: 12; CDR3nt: TGTGCCAGCTCACCAGGGGCGTATGAGCAGTACTTC; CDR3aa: CASSPGAYEQYF
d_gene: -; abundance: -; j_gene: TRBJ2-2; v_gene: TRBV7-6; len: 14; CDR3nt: TGTGCCAGCAGCTTGAAGGGGGGGACCGGGGAGCTGTTTTTT; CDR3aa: CASSLKGGTGELFF
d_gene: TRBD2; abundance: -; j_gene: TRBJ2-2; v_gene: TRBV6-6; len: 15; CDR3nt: TGTGCCAGCAGTTTCAGCGGGGGGCCCACCGGGGAGCTGTTTTTT; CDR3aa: CASSFSGGPTGELFF
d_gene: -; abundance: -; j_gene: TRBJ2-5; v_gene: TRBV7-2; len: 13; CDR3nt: TGTGCCAGCAGCCCCTCGCTAGAAGAGACCCAGTACTTC; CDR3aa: CASSPSLEETQYF
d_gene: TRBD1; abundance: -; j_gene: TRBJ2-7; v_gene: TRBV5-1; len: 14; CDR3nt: TGCGCCAGCAGCTTAGGACAGGGGGAATCCGAGCAGTACTTC; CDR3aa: CASSLGQGESEQYF
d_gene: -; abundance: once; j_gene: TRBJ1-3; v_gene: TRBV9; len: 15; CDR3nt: TGTGCCAGCAGCGTAGCGGCGGCCTCTGGAAACACCATATATTTT; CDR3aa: CASSVAAASGNTIYF
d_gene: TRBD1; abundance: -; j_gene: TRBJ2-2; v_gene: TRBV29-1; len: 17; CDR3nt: TGCAGCGTTGAAGGACGAGGGACAGGGCGAAGTGTCGGGGAGCTGTTTTTT; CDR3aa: CSVEGRGTGRSVGELFF
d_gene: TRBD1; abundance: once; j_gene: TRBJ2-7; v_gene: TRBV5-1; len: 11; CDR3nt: TGCGCCAGCAAGACAGGGTACGAGCAGTACTTC; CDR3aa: CASKTGYEQYF
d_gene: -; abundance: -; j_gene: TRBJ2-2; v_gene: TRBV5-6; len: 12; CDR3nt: TGTGCCAGCAGATTTCAATCCGGGGAGCTGTTTTTT; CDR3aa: CASRFQSGELFF
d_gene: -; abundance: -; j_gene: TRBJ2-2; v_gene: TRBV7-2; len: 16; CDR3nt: TGTGCCAGCAGCTTCGTACAGGCTGTCTACGCCGGGGAGCTGTTTTTT; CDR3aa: CASSFVQAVYAGELFF
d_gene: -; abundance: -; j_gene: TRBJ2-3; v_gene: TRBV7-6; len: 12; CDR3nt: TGTGCCAGCAGCTTCGAGACAGATACGCAGTATTTT; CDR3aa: CASSFETDTQYF
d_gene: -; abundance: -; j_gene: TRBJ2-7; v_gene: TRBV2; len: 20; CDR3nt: TGTGCCAGCAGTGAAGCGCTTCAGGATCGGTTGGGACTGAGCTCCTACGAGCAGTACTTC; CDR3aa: CASSEALQDRLGLSSYEQYF
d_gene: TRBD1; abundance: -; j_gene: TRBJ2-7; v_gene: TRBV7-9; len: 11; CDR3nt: TGTGCCAGCAGCTTCGGGACAGGGCTACTCTTC; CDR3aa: CASSFGTGLLF
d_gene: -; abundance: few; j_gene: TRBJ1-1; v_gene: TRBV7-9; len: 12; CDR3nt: TGTGCCAGCAACTCAGGGTGGCCAGAAGCTTTCTTT; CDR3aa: CASNSGWPEAFF